One TCR beta chain is described in this entry. This entry belongs to a study of blood T cell repertoires in COVID-19. Authors' methods: For nucleated cells, counts were estimated from reference gene primer amplification. The method was immunoSEQ multiplex PCR; TCRdb's version includes in-frame clones alone and lacks a portion of them. The V and J calls and clone size are taken from that table; D and trimming were inferred from the DNA. The data contain about 120,000 clones, around 90% of them seen just once; the ten biggest clones take up around 4.1%. The sample was peripheral blood. The TCR sequence derives from a woman aged 55-70 years with COVID-19, enrolled during active disease.

In nucleotides, the CDR3 is TGTGCCAGCTTCCTCAACACTGAAGCTTTCTTT. As protein: CASFLNTEAFF. The rearrangement joins TRBV6-5 to TRBJ1-1; D ambiguous. The V end was cut by 8 bases, the J end by 2 bases, with 6 bases between. In germline, CDR1 is MNHEY, CDR2 SVGAGI. This CDR3 contains 11 residues.